The 10 T cell receptor beta chains below all came from one sample that was sequenced in a study of cytomegalovirus exposure and HLA in healthy donors. PCR employed 60 Vbeta and 13 Jbeta primers. The table came from immunoSEQ multiplex PCR; TCRdb's copy has only in-frame clones and leaves some out. This table holds roughly 97,000 clones, 78% found once. Specimen: PBMCs. These receptors all come from a woman aged 40 to 55 in good health and CMV-seronegative.

CDR3 amino acids: CASSYRAGELFF. CDR3 DNA: TGTGCCAGTAGTTACAGGGCCGGGGAGCTGTTTTTT. The chain carries TRBV19 and TRBJ2-2; D perhaps matches TRBD1 (6 bases). The CDR3 covers 12 residues. Germline-derived CDR1 and CDR2 are LNHDA and SQIVND (reference sequence). The V end lost 5 bases, the J end lost 6 bases, and 7 bases lay between the germline ends.

The V and J genes are TRBV2 and TRBJ1-5; unclear D gene. Germline V gene lookup returns CDR1 SNHLY and CDR2 FYNNEI. Trimming took off 7 bases at V and 0 bases at J, with 7 bases between the two ends. There are 13 residues in the CDR3. The CDR3 spells CASKQDSNQPQHF. CDR3 DNA: TGTGCCAGCAAGCAGGATAGCAATCAGCCCCAGCATTTT.

The chain recombines TRBV29-1 with TRBJ1-1; TRBD1 might be the D (5 bases). Germline V gives CDR1 SQVTM, CDR2 ANQGSEA. CDR3 length: 17 residues. V dropped 3 bases and J dropped 5 bases, with 25 bases sitting between them. The CDR3 spells CSVEGRGFRVGRTEAFF. The CDR3 nucleotides read TGCAGCGTTGAGGGAAGAGGTTTCAGGGTCGGAAGGACTGAAGCTTTCTTT.

The V and J genes are TRBV9 and TRBJ1-5; D gene uncertain. Trimming cost V 0 bases and J 9 bases, with 16 bases left between them. Per the germline V gene, CDR1 is SGDLS and CDR2 is YYNGEE. This CDR3 has 15 residues. In nucleotides, the CDR3 is TGTGCCAGCAGCGTAGATCAAGACGAGCGGCGGCCCCAGCATTTT. Amino acids: CASSVDQDERRPQHF. Complete variable domain (other parts from reference TRBV9 and TRBJ1-5): DSGVTQTPKHLITATGQRVTLRCSPRSGDLSVYWYQQSLDQGLQFLIQYYNGEERAKGNILERFSAQQFPDLHSELNLSSLELGDSALYFCASSVDQDERRPQHFGDGTRLSIL.

In this sample, this clone turned up once. The chain links TRBV13 to TRBJ1-2; D is uncertain. The V and J ends lost 1 base and 4 bases respectively, with 22 bases between them. Germline CDR1 and CDR2: PRHDT and FYEKMQ (reference sequence). CDR3 length: 18 amino acids. Here the CDR3 reads CASSLVAIVPSMFYGYTF. DNA for the CDR3: TGTGCCAGCAGCTTAGTAGCCATAGTCCCTTCAATGTTCTATGGCTACACCTTC.

V usage is TRBV28 and J usage is TRBJ2-1; D not certain. Looked up from germline, CDR1 is MDHEN and CDR2 is SYDVKM. V gave up 6 bases and J gave up 9 bases, with 15 bases separating them. The CDR3 runs 13 residues. CDR3 sequence reads: CASRETVSGEQFF. DNA of the CDR3: TGTGCCAGCAGAGAGACGGTGTCAGGTGAGCAGTTCTTC.

The V call is TRBV19, the J call TRBJ1-1; D uncertain. CDR3 size: 12 residues. Trimming pared 7 bases from V and 6 bases from J, leaving 12 bases between. The germline V gene encodes CDR1 LNHDA and CDR2 SQIVND (reference sequence). DNA for the CDR3: TGTGCCAGTACAAACCGGCAGGCTGAAGCTTTCTTT. This gives the protein CASTNRQAEAFF.

The genes are TRBV4-3 and TRBJ2-1, with 9 nucleotides matching TRBD2. Germline loops: CDR1 LGHNA, CDR2 YSLEER. The V gene end was trimmed by 4 bases and the J gene end by 6 bases; junction bases not matched to a gene: 10. CDR3 length: 16 residues. In DNA form, the CDR3 reads TGCGCCAGCAGCCCAGGTGGGACTAGCCCTGGCAATGAGCAGTTCTTC. Translation gives CASSPGGTSPGNEQFF.

The chain carries TRBV18 and TRBJ2-3; 9 bases agree with TRBD1. The V and J ends lost 3 bases and 4 bases, in that order; junction bases with no gene match: 5. The CDR3 runs to 15 residues. The germline V gene has CDR1 KGHSH and CDR2 LQKENI. CDR3 in DNA: TGTGCCAGCTCACCGTCCACAGGGGGCGCAGATACGCAGTATTTT. This encodes CASSPSTGGADTQYF.

The CDR3 loop is CASSQGTVQETQYF. Here the CDR3 DNA reads TGTGCCAGCTCTCAAGGGACAGTACAAGAGACCCAGTACTTC. The gene calls are TRBV18 and TRBJ2-5, with 7 bases identical to TRBD1. This CDR3 spans 14 amino acids. Germline CDR1 is KGHSH and CDR2 is LQKENI. The V segment lost 6 bases and the J segment 2 bases; nucleotides outside the gene matches: 6.